These 14 T cell receptor beta chains share one sample of origin, sequenced in a study of identical twins. MiXCR, applied by TCRdb to the 5' RACE reads, yields one record per CDR3 protein. There are more than 250,000 distinct CDR3 sequences in the sample; 6.5% to 9.5% occur only once, and less than 2.5% lies in the top ten. The sample was also linked to a second study, of yellow fever vaccine responses in identical twins.

Sequenced input: memory (CD45RO+) T cells sorted from blood. These receptors were obtained from a woman under 30 in good health.

This clonotype was detected many times. The chain joins TRBV6-2 or TRBV6-3 to TRBJ2-2, with D uncertain. Germline assignment: CDR1 MNHEY and CDR2 SVGEGT. V was trimmed by 6 bases and J by 3 bases, leaving 8 bases between them. The length of the CDR3 is 13 residues. CDR3 region: CASSSKDTGELFF. The CDR3 DNA is TGTGCCAGCAGCTCTAAGGACACCGGGGAGCTGTTTTTT.

The chain combines TRBV27 with TRBJ2-3; D not certain. Germline V gene lookup returns CDR1 MNHEY and CDR2 SMNVEV (reference sequence). V lost 3 bases and J 0 bases, leaving 13 bases between the germline ends. This CDR3 has 16 residues. The CDR3 loop reads CASSLIGGTSTDTQYF. CDR3 nucleotides: TGTGCCAGCAGTTTGATTGGCGGAACTAGCACAGATACGCAGTATTTT.

This clonotype has more than one count but fewer than ten. This chain joins TRBV28 and TRBJ2-2; 9 bases align to TRBD1. The V segment lost 5 bases and the J segment 0 bases; nucleotides outside the gene matches: 4. The germline CDR1 and CDR2 sequences are MDHEN and SYDVKM. This CDR3 contains 16 residues. The CDR3 DNA follows: TGTGCCAGCAGTCCCTGGGACAGGGCGAACACCGGGGAGCTGTTTTTT. This translates into CASSPWDRANTGELFF.

This clonotype was counted only a few times. The gene calls are TRBV5-1 and TRBJ1-1; possible D gene TRBD1, 5 bases. The CDR3 length is 14 residues. CDR1 is SGHRS, CDR2 YFSETQ, per germline. V shed 0 bases and J shed 6 bases, with 12 bases lying between them. This CDR3 is CASSLGQGFSEAFF. The CDR3 DNA is TGCGCCAGCAGCTTGGGGCAGGGATTCTCTGAAGCTTTCTTT.

This clonotype came up many times. The chain joins TRBV5-1 to TRBJ1-4; D is ambiguous. Germline V gene lookup returns CDR1 SGHRS and CDR2 YFSETQ. With 0 bases removed from V and 0 bases from J, the gap between germline ends came to 9 bases. This CDR3 has 16 amino acids. The CDR3 bases are TGCGCCAGCAGCTTGGAGTTCATCTCAACTAATGAAAAACTGTTTTTT. Translated, it gives CASSLEFISTNEKLFF.

This chain connects TRBV7-3 to TRBJ1-4; D possibly corresponds to TRBD1 (6 bases). Germline CDR1 SGHTA, CDR2 FQGTGA. Trimming left V 2 bases short and J 14 bases short, with 15 bases between. There are 13 residues in the CDR3. CDR3 in amino acids: CASSLGEGDRLFF. In DNA form, the CDR3 reads TGTGCCAGCAGCTTAGGGGAGGGGGACCGGCTGTTTTTT.

This clonotype was seen ten or more times. The chain joins TRBV29-1 to TRBJ2-3; 9 bases are a match to TRBD2. Trimming cost V 3 bases and J 11 bases; bases outside gene matches: 15. Germline lookup yields CDR1 SQVTM and CDR2 ANQGSEA. The CDR3 is made up of 15 amino acids. The CDR3 DNA is TGCAGCGTTGATGGGGGGCTAGCGGGGCCAATCCAGCAGTATTTT. Translation gives CSVDGGLAGPIQQYF.

At least ten counts were recorded for this clonotype. The chain carries TRBV5-1 and TRBJ2-7; the match to TRBD2 covers 8 bases. This CDR3 region has 15 residues. CDR1 and CDR2 from the germline V gene are SGHRS and YFSETQ. V lost 3 bases, J lost 7 bases, and 12 bases stayed unmatched. The CDR3 DNA follows: TGCGCCAGCAGCTCTACGGGACTAGAGGAACGGGAGCAGTACTTC. Its protein is CASSSTGLEEREQYF.

In this sample, this clonotype turned up a few times. The rearrangement uses TRBV2 and TRBJ2-5; the D gene is possibly TRBD1 (6 bases). V lost 11 bases to trimming and J lost 4 bases, with 20 bases between them. This CDR3 is 14 amino acids long. Looked up from germline, CDR1 is SNHLY and CDR2 is FYNNEI. For the CDR3, the DNA is TGTGCCGTACAGGGTGGTTTAACCGGAGAGACCCAGTACTTC. Translating gives CAVQGGLTGETQYF.

This clonotype was seen ten or more times. The chain is built from TRBV28 and TRBJ2-3; no clear D gene. This CDR3 spans 12 amino acids. CDR1 is MDHEN and CDR2 is SYDVKM in the germline V gene. V lost 9 bases and J 2 bases, leaving 9 bases between the germline ends. The DNA for the CDR3 is TGTGCCAGTGTGGGAACCACAGATACGCAGTATTTT. It is translated as CASVGTTDTQYF.

The sample holds many counts of this clonotype. The rearrangement joins TRBV5-1 to TRBJ2-4; 9 positions match TRBD1. The V segment lost 4 bases and the J segment 6 bases; nucleotides outside the gene matches: 14. CDR1 is SGHRS and CDR2 is YFSETQ in the germline V gene. The CDR3 covers 17 residues. The CDR3 sequence: CASSLVRRDREANIQYF. The CDR3 DNA sequence: TGCGCCAGCAGCCTGGTGAGGAGGGACAGGGAGGCAAACATTCAGTACTTC.

This clonotype has a handful of counts. The CDR3 bases are TGTGCCAGCAACCGTGGGGCGGTCTCCTACGAGCAGTACTTC. This codes for CASNRGAVSYEQYF. This chain connects TRBV7-8 to TRBJ2-7; a weak D match, TRBD1 (5 bases). The CDR3 spans 14 residues. Germline lookup yields CDR1 SGHVS and CDR2 FQNEAQ. Trimming took off 7 bases at V and 0 bases at J, with 13 bases between the two ends.

This clonotype was detected a few times. The chain carries TRBV6-1 and TRBJ2-7; possibly TRBD1 for D (5 bases). The CDR3 is made up of 14 amino acids. Germline V gene data show CDR1 as MNHNS and CDR2 as SASEGT. With 3 bases removed from V and 5 bases from J, the gap between germline ends came to 14 bases. The DNA of the CDR3 is TGTGCCAGCAGTGAGTTGACAGAGCAAGACGAGCAGTACGTC. Protein: CASSELTEQDEQYV.

This clonotype was counted only a few times. The rearrangement links TRBV28 to TRBJ1-6; D is possibly TRBD1 (6 bases). The CDR3 spans 15 residues. CDR1 MDHEN and CDR2 SYDVKM come from the germline V gene. Trimming removed 5 bases at V and 5 bases at J, with 13 bases between. The CDR3 protein is CASSRPGGDNSPLHF. CDR3 in DNA: TGTGCCAGCAGTCGTCCGGGGGGCGATAATTCACCCCTCCACTTT. Drawing the rest from reference TRBV28 and TRBJ1-6, the complete variable domain is DVKVTQSSRYLVKRTGEKVFLECVQDMDHENMFWYRQDPGLGLRLIYFSYDVKMKEKGDIPEGYSVSREKKERFSLILESASTNQTSMYLCASSRPGGDNSPLHFGNGTRLTVT.